These 20 T cell receptor beta chains were sequenced from one sample in a study of OX40 agonist ivuxolimab in advanced cancers. Some clones are missing from TCRdb's copy, which holds only in-frame ones; the method was immunoSEQ multiplex PCR. The sample carries about 81,000 clones, around 93% recorded once. This specimen consisted of CD4+ or CD8+ T cells sorted from blood, obtained in a trial of the OX40 agonist ivuxolimab. The receptors were sampled from an adult with an advanced solid tumor such as melanoma, head and neck, liver or kidney cancer.

The sample holds one count of this clone. This chain joins TRBV28 and TRBJ2-2; no definite D call. V was cut by 2 bases and J by 6 bases, with 10 bases left in between. The germline CDR1 and CDR2 sequences are MDHEN and SYDVKM. The CDR3 extends over 14 amino acids. The chain's CDR3 is CASSLRVVPGELFF. For the CDR3, the DNA is TGTGCCAGCAGTTTAAGAGTTGTTCCCGGGGAGCTGTTTTTT. The complete variable domain, with remaining parts taken from reference TRBV28 and TRBJ2-2, reads DVKVTQSSRYLVKRTGEKVFLECVQDMDHENMFWYRQDPGLGLRLIYFSYDVKMKEKGDIPEGYSVSREKKERFSLILESASTNQTSMYLCASSLRVVPGELFFGEGSRLTVL.

The V and J genes are TRBV9 and TRBJ2-7; D may be TRBD1 or TRBD2 (6 bases each). In germline, CDR1 is SGDLS, CDR2 YYNGEE. The length of the CDR3 is 15 residues. Trimming shortened V by 2 bases and J by 3 bases, and 15 bases separated the two germline ends. This CDR3 is CASSVTGADLYEQYF. In DNA, the CDR3 is TGTGCCAGCAGCGTGACGGGGGCGGATCTCTACGAGCAGTACTTC.

V is TRBV30 and J is TRBJ2-2; D is possibly TRBD2 (6 bases). The length of the CDR3 is 16 residues. Germline values: CDR1 GTSNPN, CDR2 SVGIG (reference sequence). The V and J ends lost 0 bases and 0 bases respectively, with 11 bases between them. The CDR3 bases are TGTGCCTGGAGTGTGGGGCGGGGCGCGAACACCGGGGAGCTGTTTTTT. Translating gives CAWSVGRGANTGELFF.

CDR3 sequence reads: CASSSIGFTTYEQYF. CDR3 coding DNA: TGTGCCAGCAGCAGCATAGGGTTTACCACCTACGAGCAGTACTTC. The gene calls are TRBV7-9 and TRBJ2-7; no definite D call. The CDR3 covers 15 residues. V lost 5 bases and J lost 2, with 16 bases in between. Per germline, CDR1 SEHNR and CDR2 FQNEAQ (reference sequence).

The chain combines TRBV19 with TRBJ2-1, with a tentative D call TRBD2 (6 bases). V dropped 0 bases and J dropped 6 bases, with 15 bases sitting between them. There are 16 residues in the CDR3. CDR1 is LNHDA and CDR2 is SQIVND in the germline V gene (reference sequence). CDR3 amino acids: CASSIDLGGSSNEQFF. The CDR3 DNA sequence: TGTGCCAGTAGTATAGATCTGGGAGGCTCTAGCAATGAGCAGTTCTTC. Filled out from reference TRBV19 and TRBJ2-1, the complete variable domain reads DGGITQSPKYLFRKEGQNVTLSCEQNLNHDAMYWYRQDPGQGLRLIYYSQIVNDFQKGDIAEGYSVSREKKESFPLTVTSAQKNPTAFYLCASSIDLGGSSNEQFFGPGTRLTVL.

V and J are TRBV6-5 and TRBJ1-4; 9 bases are shared with TRBD1. V was clipped by 6 bases and J by 4 bases; unmatched bases: 3. This CDR3 is built from 14 residues. Germline V lookup: CDR1 MNHEY, CDR2 SVGAGI. Here the CDR3 reads CASRGTGNNEKLFF. CDR3 coding DNA: TGTGCCAGCAGAGGGACAGGGAATAATGAAAAACTGTTTTTT.

The chain links TRBV7-2 to TRBJ2-1; TRBD2 matches 9 bases. The CDR3 runs to 15 residues. With 6 bases clipped from V and 1 base from J, the junction kept 4 bases outside the gene matches. Germline CDR1 and CDR2: SGHTA and FQGNSA. This CDR3 is CASSSTSGSYNEQFF. The DNA for the CDR3 is TGTGCCAGCAGTTCCACTAGCGGGTCCTACAATGAGCAGTTCTTC.

The chain uses TRBV4-1 and TRBJ2-7, with TRBD1 matching 9 bases. Germline-derived CDR1 and CDR2 are MGHRA and YSYEKL. The V gene end was trimmed by 4 bases and the J gene end by 2 bases; junction bases not matched to a gene: 3. The CDR3 has 14 amino acids. The CDR3 region has the DNA TGCGCCAGCAGCCGACGACAGGGGGCCTACGAGCAGTACTTC. It yields the protein CASSRRQGAYEQYF.

The V call is TRBV6-1, the J call TRBJ2-5; D is unresolved. Trimming pared 2 bases from V and 0 bases from J, leaving 19 bases between. This CDR3 is built from 18 residues. Germline loops: CDR1 MNHNS, CDR2 SASEGT. CDR3 residues: CASSEPPPGVGYQETQYF. As DNA, the CDR3 is TGTGCCAGCAGTGAACCGCCCCCCGGAGTGGGGTACCAAGAGACCCAGTACTTC.

V usage is TRBV4-1 and J usage is TRBJ2-5; TRBD1 matches at 8 bases. CDR1 is MGHRA and CDR2 is YSYEKL in the germline V gene. This CDR3 is 14 amino acids long. V was clipped by 6 bases and J by 2 bases; unmatched bases: 5. This chain's CDR3 is CASRGTGSQETQYF. In DNA, the CDR3 is TGCGCCAGCAGGGGGACAGGTTCGCAAGAGACCCAGTACTTC.

V gene TRBV7-9 combines with J gene TRBJ2-7; a weak D match, TRBD1 (6 bases). V was pared by 7 bases and J by 2 bases, with 15 bases between. Germline CDR1 SEHNR, CDR2 FQNEAQ (reference sequence). This CDR3 region has 14 residues. The CDR3 DNA follows: TGTGCCAGCACCTTTACAGGGCTTGCCTACGAGCAGTACTTC. Protein sequence: CASTFTGLAYEQYF.

J is TRBJ2-7 and V is TRBV19; D is uncertain. Germline CDR1 is LNHDA and CDR2 is SQIVND (reference sequence). Deletions cut 5 bases from V and 2 bases from J, with 10 bases between. The CDR3 is made up of 13 amino acids. The DNA for the CDR3 is TGTGCCAGTAGTTCGACGGTGACCTACGAGCAGTACTTC. This codes for CASSSTVTYEQYF.

The chain uses TRBV28 and TRBJ2-7, with D unresolved. V lost 5 bases and J lost 1, with 15 bases in between. This CDR3 has 15 residues. Germline CDR1 is MDHEN and CDR2 is SYDVKM. The DNA for the CDR3 is TGTGCCAGCAGTCCTCAGACGGTAGAGTCCTACGAGCAGTACTTC. Translation gives CASSPQTVESYEQYF.

J is TRBJ1-1 and V is TRBV4-1, with 8 positions matching TRBD1. This CDR3 region has 14 residues. Germline assignment: CDR1 MGHRA and CDR2 YSYEKL. The V segment lost 3 bases and the J segment 6 bases; nucleotides outside the gene matches: 6. The CDR3, as DNA: TGCGCCAGCAGCCAGCAGGGGGCAGGCGCTGAAGCTTTCTTT. Translation gives CASSQQGAGAEAFF.

The chain has TRBV11-3 and TRBJ2-2, with D perhaps TRBD1 (5 bases). Trimming removed 0 bases from V and 0 bases from J, with 14 bases in between. The germline gives CDR1 SGHNT, CDR2 YENEEA. CDR3 length equals 18 residues. Written as DNA, the CDR3 is TGTGCCAGCAGCTTAGAATTCTGGGGCACTTCGAACACCGGGGAGCTGTTTTTT. Amino acid sequence: CASSLEFWGTSNTGELFF. Supplemented by reference TRBV11-3 and TRBJ2-2, the full variable domain reads EAGVVQSPRYKIIEKKQPVAFWCNPISGHNTLYWYLQNLGQGPELLIRYENEEAVDDSQLPKDRFSAERLKGVDSTLKIQPAELGDSAVYLCASSLEFWGTSNTGELFFGEGSRLTVL.

The rearrangement links TRBV28 to TRBJ2-7; 10 positions match TRBD2. Germline-derived CDR1 and CDR2 are MDHEN and SYDVKM. This CDR3 has 16 amino acids. V dropped 3 bases and J dropped 6; count of bases not matched to a gene: 11. The CDR3 DNA follows: TGTGCCAGCAGTTTCCTCAGCAGGGGACTAGCGAGCGAGCAGTACTTC. This sequence encodes CASSFLSRGLASEQYF.

The genes are TRBV12-5 and TRBJ2-1, with 8 bases fitting TRBD1. The CDR3 spans 15 residues. CDR1 is LGHNT, CDR2 FRNRAP, per germline. The J segment lost 4 bases and the V segment lost 7 bases, leaving 9 bases of the junction unmatched. CDR3 DNA: TGTGCTAGTGCCGAGGGACAGGCTAAATACAATGAGCAGTTCTTC. Its translation: CASAEGQAKYNEQFF.

This clone appeared once. The J gene is TRBJ2-5, the V gene TRBV4-1, with 7 bases aligning to TRBD2. CDR1 is MGHRA, CDR2 YSYEKL, per germline. The trim removed 3 bases at V and 2 bases at J, leaving 3 bases unmatched. The CDR3 sequence is 14 residues long. This chain's CDR3 is CASSHPGGQETQYF. In nucleotides, the CDR3 is TGCGCCAGCAGCCATCCGGGGGGTCAAGAGACCCAGTACTTC.

The chain is built from TRBV7-2 and TRBJ2-3; possible D gene TRBD2, 5 bases. Germline V gives CDR1 SGHTA, CDR2 FQGNSA. Trimming left V 6 bases short and J 2 bases short, with 9 bases between. The CDR3 extends over 13 amino acids. CDR3 coding DNA: TGTGCCAGCAGGGACTTCCCCACAGATACGCAGTATTTT. It translates to CASRDFPTDTQYF.

V and J are TRBV29-1 and TRBJ2-2, with 7 positions matching TRBD1. CDR3 length equals 12 residues. Germline trimming cut 8 bases from V and 4 bases from J; bases unmatched to any gene: 4. Germline V CDR1 and CDR2: SQVTM, ANQGSEA. The CDR3: CSSTGVTGELFF. The CDR3 nucleotides are TGCAGCTCTACAGGGGTCACCGGGGAGCTGTTTTTT.